The 8 T cell receptor beta chains below come from one sample, sequenced in a study of OX40 agonist ivuxolimab in advanced cancers. The table came from immunoSEQ multiplex PCR; TCRdb's copy has only in-frame clones and leaves some out. The repertoire holds more than 75,000 clones, with around 86% as singletons. This specimen was CD4+ or CD8+ T cells sorted from blood, taken in a trial of the OX40 agonist ivuxolimab. The source of these receptors is an adult with an advanced solid tumor such as melanoma, head and neck, liver or kidney cancer.

The chain couples TRBV29-1 to TRBJ1-1; D unresolved. Germline CDR1 is SQVTM and CDR2 is ANQGSEA. With 4 bases removed from V and 0 bases from J, the gap between germline ends came to 9 bases. The CDR3 covers 13 residues. The DNA for the CDR3 is TGCAGCGTTGTATCCAGGATGAACACTGAAGCTTTCTTT. This gives the protein CSVVSRMNTEAFF.

The chain employs TRBV10-1 and TRBJ2-1; D uncertain. The germline V gene encodes CDR1 WNHNN and CDR2 SYGVQD (reference sequence). CDR3 length equals 13 residues. Trimming stripped 2 bases from V and 7 bases from J, with 9 bases between. CDR3 region: CASSEPPRNEQFF. In nucleotides, the CDR3 is TGCGCCAGCAGTGAGCCCCCCAGAAATGAGCAGTTCTTC.

The chain uses TRBV4-1 and TRBJ1-2; 7 bases line up with TRBD1. V lost 4 bases and J lost 5; bases outside the gene matches: 7. Germline loops: CDR1 MGHRA, CDR2 YSYEKL. The CDR3 has 14 amino acids. The CDR3 loop is CASSPGQTGYGYTF. In nucleotides, the CDR3 is TGCGCCAGCAGCCCCGGACAGACAGGGTATGGCTACACCTTC.

The rearrangement joins TRBV30 to TRBJ2-4; D not resolved. The CDR3 totals 14 residues. The V and J ends lost 2 bases and 8 bases respectively, with 16 bases between them. CDR1 is GTSNPN, CDR2 SVGIG, per germline (reference sequence). The CDR3 loop reads CAWSPETLGYIQYF. CDR3 nucleotides: TGTGCCTGGAGTCCCGAGACGTTGGGGTACATTCAGTACTTC.

This clone has just a few counts. The chain combines TRBV27 with TRBJ1-1, with 7 bases matching TRBD1. V lost 5 bases, J lost 5 bases, and 8 bases stayed unmatched. Germline V lookup: CDR1 MNHEY, CDR2 SMNVEV (reference sequence). CDR3 length: 14 residues. CDR3 loop: CASSPGTALTEAFF. In DNA, the CDR3 is TGTGCCAGCAGTCCCGGGACAGCCTTGACTGAAGCTTTCTTT.

This chain links TRBV19 with TRBJ2-7; 8 positions match TRBD2. Looked up from germline, CDR1 is LNHDA and CDR2 is SQIVND (reference sequence). Trimming removed 3 bases from V and 7 bases from J; junction bases left unmatched: 14. The CDR3 runs to 16 residues. The chain's CDR3 is CASSITSGLPVGEQYF. DNA of the CDR3: TGTGCCAGTAGTATCACTAGCGGACTACCCGTGGGAGAGCAGTACTTC.

This clone was seen more than once but under ten times. The J gene is TRBJ2-2, the V gene TRBV2, with TRBD1 matching over 8 bases. The germline CDR1 and CDR2 sequences are SNHLY and FYNNEI. V lost 7 bases to trimming and J lost 4 bases; unmatched junction nucleotides: 8. The CDR3 extends over 15 amino acids. CDR3 sequence (DNA): TGTGCCAGCATCCCTCGGACAGGGTCCACCGGGGAGCTGTTTTTT. This translates into CASIPRTGSTGELFF.

The chain is built from TRBV6-5 and TRBJ1-4, with a tentative D call TRBD1 (6 bases). V lost 2 bases, J lost 8 bases, and 12 bases lay in between. Germline CDR1 MNHEY, CDR2 SVGAGI. The CDR3 extends over 14 amino acids. The CDR3 loop is CASSYRGPGEKLFF. DNA of the CDR3: TGTGCCAGCAGTTACCGGGGGCCGGGCGAAAAACTGTTTTTT.